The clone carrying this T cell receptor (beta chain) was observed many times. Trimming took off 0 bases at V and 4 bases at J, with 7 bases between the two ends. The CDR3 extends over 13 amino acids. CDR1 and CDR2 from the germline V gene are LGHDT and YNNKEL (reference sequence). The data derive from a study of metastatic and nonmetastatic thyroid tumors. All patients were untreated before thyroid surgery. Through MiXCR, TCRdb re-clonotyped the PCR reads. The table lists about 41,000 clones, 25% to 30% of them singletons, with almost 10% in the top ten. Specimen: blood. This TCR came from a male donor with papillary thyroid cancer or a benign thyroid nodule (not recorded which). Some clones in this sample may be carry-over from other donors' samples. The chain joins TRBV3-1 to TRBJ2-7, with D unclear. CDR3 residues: CASSQDWGYEQYF. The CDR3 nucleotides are TGTGCCAGCAGCCAAGATTGGGGATACGAGCAGTACTTC.